The subject of this entry is one T cell receptor (beta chain). Its specificity is not known. The data are from a study of post-analysis software for immune sequencing data. Background on the study: Relapsing-remitting, secondary progressive and progressive-relapsing forms made up the multiple sclerosis disease courses. Overall study results and limits: Diversity measured as normalized Chao1 was significantly lower in multiple sclerosis patients than in controls. Controls showed lower frequencies than patients for five TRBV segments, and TRBV5-6, TRBV5-1 and TRBV20-1 were among these.

Germline CDR1 is DFQATT and CDR2 is SNEGSKA (reference sequence). This CDR3 is built from 14 residues. V lost 0 bases, J lost 1 base, and 9 bases lay in between. Prepared libraries of TCR beta cDNA carried unique molecular identifiers. With roughly 0.85 to 11 million T cells as the source, 450,000 to 600,000 cDNA molecules resulted. TCRdb redid the calling of the PCR reads with MiXCR, one entry per CDR3 protein. The sample carries fewer than 700,000 distinct CDR3 sequences, roughly 40% recorded once. Sequencing input: blood. The receptor comes from a girl aged 10-17 years with multiple sclerosis. The chain joins TRBV20-1 to TRBJ1-2; D call uncertain. The CDR3 nucleotides are TGCAGTGCTAGAGAATGGGGTGATAACTATGGCTACACCTTC. Residues: CSAREWGDNYGYTF.